The clone carrying this T cell receptor (beta chain) has a single count. The antigen remains undetermined. The data belong to a study of cytomegalovirus exposure and HLA in healthy donors. General study findings and limits: In an earlier analysis, about 87% or about 30%: the productive usage of most TCR beta V segments. Several of the most significant clusters appeared, in a later analysis, to be linked to common viral pathogens. TCR beta chain V- and J-gene trimming was linked, in a later analysis, to a missense variant in DCLRE1C. A list of 164 TCR beta chains associated with cytomegalovirus was given.

The PCR made use of 60 Vbeta and 13 Jbeta primers. Only in-frame clones appear in the TCRdb table, and some are missing; sequencing was by immunoSEQ multiplex PCR. The sample lists roughly 120,000 clones, around four fifths occurring once. Per the germline V gene, CDR1 is ENHRY and CDR2 is SYGVKD. The germline V and J ends were trimmed by 0 bases and 2 bases, with 8 bases remaining between them. There are 14 residues in the CDR3. The rearrangement links TRBV10-3 to TRBJ2-7, with D unresolved. This clonotype was sampled from a male donor in good health and CMV-seropositive. Material for sequencing was PBMCs. DNA for the CDR3: TGTGCCATCAGTGAGTCGAGGAATACCTACGAGCAGTACTTC. Its translation is CAISESRNTYEQYF.